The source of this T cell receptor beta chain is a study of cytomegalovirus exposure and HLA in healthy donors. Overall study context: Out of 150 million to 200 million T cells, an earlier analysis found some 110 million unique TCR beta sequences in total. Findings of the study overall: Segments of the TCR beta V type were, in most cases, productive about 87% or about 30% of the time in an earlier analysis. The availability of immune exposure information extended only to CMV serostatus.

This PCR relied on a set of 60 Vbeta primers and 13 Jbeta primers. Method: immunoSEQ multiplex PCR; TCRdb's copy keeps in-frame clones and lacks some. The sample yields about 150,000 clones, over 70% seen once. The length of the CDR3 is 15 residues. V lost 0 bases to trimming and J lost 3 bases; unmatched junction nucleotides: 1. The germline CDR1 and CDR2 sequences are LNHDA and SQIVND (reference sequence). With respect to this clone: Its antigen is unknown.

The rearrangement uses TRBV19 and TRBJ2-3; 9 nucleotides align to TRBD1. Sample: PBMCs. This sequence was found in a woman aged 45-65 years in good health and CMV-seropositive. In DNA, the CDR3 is TGTGCCAGTAGTATAGAGGGACAGGGTACAGATACGCAGTATTTT. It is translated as CASSIEGQGTDTQYF.